This T cell receptor (beta chain) was profiled in a study of graft-versus-host responses after intestinal transplantation. As for the study in general: Every one of the recipients received anti-thymocyte globulin induction and afterwards took tacrolimus and steroids for about 3 years. Findings and limits, study-wide: Recipient-marrow GvH clones were detected, some having first appeared in ileum or blood. Declines in HvG clones occurring early post-transplant were associated with peak circulating GvH clone levels.

Germline V lookup: CDR1 SGHAT, CDR2 FQDESV (reference sequence). The V end lost 0 bases, the J end lost 1 base, and 5 bases lay between the germline ends. The CDR3 runs to 14 residues. A note on this clone: Its cognate antigen is unknown.

The assay was immunoSEQ multiplex PCR, and TCRdb's table has in-frame clones only and misses some. The table records over 45,000 clones, almost 95% of them present only once. The receptor comes from a human donor who was the organ donor for an intestinal transplant. The sample consisted of unstimulated CD4+ T cells sorted from spleen or lymph node cells, taken before transplant. The chain uses TRBV11-1 and TRBJ2-3; D is perhaps TRBD1 or TRBD2 (5 bases each). CDR3 bases: TGTGCCAGCAGCTTAGCGGGGGGCACAGATACGCAGTATTTT. Translation gives CASSLAGGTDTQYF.